This record covers a single TCR beta chain. The sample originates from a study of CD8 T cells in Susac syndrome. cDNA came from roughly 0.53 to 1 ug RNA primed by random hexamers. TCRdb reprocessed the immunoSEQ multiplex PCR reads with MiXCR, giving one entry per CDR3 protein. Among 150,000 or so distinct CDR3 sequences listed, approximately 93% were seen once. CDR3 size: 12 residues. V lost 11 bases and J lost 3; bases outside the gene matches: 4. From germline, CDR1 is ENHRY and CDR2 SYGVKD. The sequenced material came from CD4+ T cells from PBMCs. The sequence came from a human donor with multiple sclerosis. The chain links TRBV10-3 to TRBJ1-1; 9 bases map to TRBD1. CDR3 coding DNA: TGTGCCGCCCGACAGGGGGACACTGAAGCTTTCTTT. Protein: CAARQGDTEAFF.